The entry that follows covers one T cell receptor beta chain sequence. What it recognizes is unknown. The sample originates from a study of a mutant IDH1 vaccine in newly diagnosed glioma. On the study more broadly: Previous care, which was radiotherapy, temozolomide, or both, most often involved both.

Sequenced by immunoSEQ multiplex PCR; TCRdb stores in-frame clones only, minus some. The data hold fewer than 70,000 clones, with around 84% observed a single time. Indicated time point: week 35, safety follow-up. The vaccine gave 300 ug of a 20-mer mutant IDH1 peptide subcutaneously per dose. Notes on the study in general: The authors found pseudoprogression apparently unrelated to changes in top peripheral T cell clonotypes.

The sample was PBMCs, taken from a glioma patient whose treatment included an IDH1 peptide vaccine. The receptor was isolated from a young man with glioma.

This CDR3 is CASSWYEQYF. The CDR3 DNA is TGTGCCAGCAGCTGGTACGAGCAGTACTTC. The chain joins TRBV25-1 to TRBJ2-7, with D unresolved. From germline, CDR1 is MGHDK and CDR2 SYGVNS. The CDR3 length is 10 residues. The ends were cut back, 6 bases at V and 4 bases at J, with 4 bases in the middle.